The TCR beta chain described here comes from a study of cytomegalovirus exposure and HLA in healthy donors. The PCR was carried out with 60 Vbeta primers and 13 Jbeta primers. The protocol was immunoSEQ multiplex PCR, while the TCRdb copy is restricted to in-frame clones and leaves out a portion. The sample consists of approximately 110,000 clones, approximately 80% of them appearing once. Overall study findings and caveats: A previous analysis found most TCR beta V segments productive roughly 87% or roughly 30% of the time. A later analysis found that most CMV-associated TCR beta chains appeared HLA-restricted.

CDR1 and CDR2 from the germline V gene are SGHTS and YDEGEE. CDR3 size: 15 residues. Trimming shortened V by 0 bases and J by 2 bases, and 9 bases separated the two germline ends. Worth noting for this clone: Antigen specificity is unknown.

Sequencing was performed on PBMCs. The V and J genes are TRBV5-8 and TRBJ1-5; D gene uncertain. The receptor was isolated from a woman younger than 30 in good health and CMV-seropositive. In DNA, the CDR3 is TGTGCCAGCAGCTTGGGGAGTAGAGGCAATCAGCCCCAGCATTTT. Its translation is CASSLGSRGNQPQHF. The full variable domain, its missing parts supplied by reference TRBV5-8 and TRBJ1-5, is EAGVTQSPTHLIKTRGQQATLRCSPISGHTSVYWYQQALGLGLQFLLWYDEGEERNRGNFPPRFSGRQFPNYSSELNVNALELEDSALYLCASSLGSRGNQPQHFGDGTRLSIL.